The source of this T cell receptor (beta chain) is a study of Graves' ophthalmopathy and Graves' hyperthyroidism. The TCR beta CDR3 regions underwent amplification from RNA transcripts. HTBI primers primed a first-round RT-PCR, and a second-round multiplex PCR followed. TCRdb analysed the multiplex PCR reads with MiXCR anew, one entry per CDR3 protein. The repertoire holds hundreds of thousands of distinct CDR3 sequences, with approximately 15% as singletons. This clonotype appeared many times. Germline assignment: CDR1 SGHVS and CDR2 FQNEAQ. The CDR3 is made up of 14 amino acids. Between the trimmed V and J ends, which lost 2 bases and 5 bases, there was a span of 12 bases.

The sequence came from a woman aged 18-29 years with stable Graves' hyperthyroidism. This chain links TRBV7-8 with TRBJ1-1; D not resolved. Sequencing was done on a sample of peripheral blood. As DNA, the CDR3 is TGTGCCAGCAGCTTACTCGGGTATAGTACTGAAGCTTTCTTT. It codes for CASSLLGYSTEAFF.